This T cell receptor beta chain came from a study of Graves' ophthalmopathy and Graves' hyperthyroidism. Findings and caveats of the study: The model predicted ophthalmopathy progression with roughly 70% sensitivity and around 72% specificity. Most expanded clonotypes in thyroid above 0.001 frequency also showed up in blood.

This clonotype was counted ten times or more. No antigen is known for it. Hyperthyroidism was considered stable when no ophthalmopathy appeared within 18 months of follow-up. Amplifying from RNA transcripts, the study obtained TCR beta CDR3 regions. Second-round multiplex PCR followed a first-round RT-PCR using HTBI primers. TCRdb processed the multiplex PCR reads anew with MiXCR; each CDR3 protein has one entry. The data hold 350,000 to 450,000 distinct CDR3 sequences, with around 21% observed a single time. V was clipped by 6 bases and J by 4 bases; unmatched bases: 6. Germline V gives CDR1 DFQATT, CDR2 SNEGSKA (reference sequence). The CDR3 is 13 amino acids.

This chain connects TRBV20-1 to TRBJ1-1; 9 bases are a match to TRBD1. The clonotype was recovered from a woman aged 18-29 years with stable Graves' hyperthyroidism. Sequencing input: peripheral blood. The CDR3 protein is CSARDRVGTEAFF. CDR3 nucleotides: TGCAGTGCACGGGACAGGGTCGGCACTGAAGCTTTCTTT.